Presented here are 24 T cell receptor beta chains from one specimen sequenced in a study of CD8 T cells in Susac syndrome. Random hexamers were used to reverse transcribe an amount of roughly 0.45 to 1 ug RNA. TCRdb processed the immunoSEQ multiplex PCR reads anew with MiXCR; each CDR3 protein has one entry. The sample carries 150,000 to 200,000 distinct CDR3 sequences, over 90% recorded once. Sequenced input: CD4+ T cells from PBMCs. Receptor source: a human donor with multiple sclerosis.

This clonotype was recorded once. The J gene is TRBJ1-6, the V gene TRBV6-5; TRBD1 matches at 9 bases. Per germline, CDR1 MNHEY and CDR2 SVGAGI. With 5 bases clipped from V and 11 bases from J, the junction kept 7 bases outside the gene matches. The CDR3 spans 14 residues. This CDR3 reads CASSRQGDLAPLHF. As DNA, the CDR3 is TGTGCCAGCAGTCGACAGGGGGATTTGGCACCCCTCCACTTT.

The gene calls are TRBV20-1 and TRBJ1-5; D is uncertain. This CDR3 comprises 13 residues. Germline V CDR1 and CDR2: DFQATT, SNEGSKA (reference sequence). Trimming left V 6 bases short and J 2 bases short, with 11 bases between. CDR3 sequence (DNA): TGCAGTGCAGGGCGAGATGGCAATCAGCCCCAGCATTTT. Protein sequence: CSAGRDGNQPQHF.

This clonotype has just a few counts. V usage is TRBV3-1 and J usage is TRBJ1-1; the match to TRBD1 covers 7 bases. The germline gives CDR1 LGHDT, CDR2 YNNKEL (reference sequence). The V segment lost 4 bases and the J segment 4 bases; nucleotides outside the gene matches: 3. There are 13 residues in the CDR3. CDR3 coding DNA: TGTGCCAGCAGCCGGCAGGGGGGCACTGAAGCTTTCTTT. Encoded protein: CASSRQGGTEAFF. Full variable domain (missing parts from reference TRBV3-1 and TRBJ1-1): DTAVSQTPKYLVTQMGNDKSIKCEQNLGHDTMYWYKQDSKKFLKIMFSYNNKELIINETVPNRFSPKSPDKAHLNLHINSLELGDSAVYFCASSRQGGTEAFFGQGTRLTVV.

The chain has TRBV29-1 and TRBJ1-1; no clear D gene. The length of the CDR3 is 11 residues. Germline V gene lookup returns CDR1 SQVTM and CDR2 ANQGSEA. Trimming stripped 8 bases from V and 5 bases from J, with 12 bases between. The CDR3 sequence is CSTLPETEAFF. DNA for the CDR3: TGCAGCACCCTCCCGGAGACTGAAGCTTTCTTT.

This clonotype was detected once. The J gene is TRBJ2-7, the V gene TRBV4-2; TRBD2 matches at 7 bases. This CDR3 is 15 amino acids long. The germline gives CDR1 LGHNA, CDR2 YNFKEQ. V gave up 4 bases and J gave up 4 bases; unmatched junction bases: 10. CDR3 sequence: CASSRGGAGLYEQYF. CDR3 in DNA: TGTGCCAGCAGCCGTGGGGGAGCGGGATTGTACGAGCAGTACTTC.

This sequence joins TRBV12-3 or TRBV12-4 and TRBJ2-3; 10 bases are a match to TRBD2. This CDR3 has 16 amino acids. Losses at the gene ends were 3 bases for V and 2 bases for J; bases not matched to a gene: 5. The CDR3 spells CASSLGTSVDTDTQYF. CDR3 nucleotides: TGTGCCAGCAGTTTGGGGACTAGCGTCGACACAGATACGCAGTATTTT.

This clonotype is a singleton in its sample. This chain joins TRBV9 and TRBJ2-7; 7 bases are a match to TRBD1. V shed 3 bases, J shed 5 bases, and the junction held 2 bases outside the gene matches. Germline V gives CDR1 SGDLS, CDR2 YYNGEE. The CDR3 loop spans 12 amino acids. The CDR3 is CASSATGDEQYF. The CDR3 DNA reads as TGTGCCAGCAGCGCAACAGGGGACGAGCAGTACTTC.

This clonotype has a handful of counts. The CDR3 protein is CASSWGYEQYF. Here the CDR3 DNA reads TGTGCCAGCAGCTGGGGCTACGAGCAGTACTTC. The chain carries TRBV5-6 and TRBJ2-7, with D hard to call. Trimming took off 3 bases at V and 3 bases at J, with 4 bases between the two ends. Germline CDR1 is SGHDT and CDR2 is YYEEEE. This CDR3 has 11 amino acids.

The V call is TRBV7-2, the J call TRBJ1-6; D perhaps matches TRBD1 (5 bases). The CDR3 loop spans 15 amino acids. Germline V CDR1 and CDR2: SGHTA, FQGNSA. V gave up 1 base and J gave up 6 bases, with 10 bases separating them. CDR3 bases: TGTGCCAGCAGCTTAGTTCAGGGATCTAATTCACCCCTCCACTTT. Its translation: CASSLVQGSNSPLHF.

The CDR3 coding sequence is TGCAGTGCTGCGACTCCGGGACTGGCTACAGATACGCAGTATTTT. Translating gives CSAATPGLATDTQYF. The V and J genes are TRBV20-1 and TRBJ2-3, with a tentative D call TRBD2 (6 bases). The CDR3 runs 15 residues. Germline V gene lookup returns CDR1 DFQATT and CDR2 SNEGSKA (reference sequence). V dropped 5 bases and J dropped 3 bases, with 18 bases sitting between them.

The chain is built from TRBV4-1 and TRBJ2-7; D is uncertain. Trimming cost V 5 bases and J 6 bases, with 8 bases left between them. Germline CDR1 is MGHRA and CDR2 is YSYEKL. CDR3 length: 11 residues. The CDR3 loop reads CASSDLSEQYF. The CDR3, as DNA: TGCGCCAGCAGCGACCTTTCCGAGCAGTACTTC.

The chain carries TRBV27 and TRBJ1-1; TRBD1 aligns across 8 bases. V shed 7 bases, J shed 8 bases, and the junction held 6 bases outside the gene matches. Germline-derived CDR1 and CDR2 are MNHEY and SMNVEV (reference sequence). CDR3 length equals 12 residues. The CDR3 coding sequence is TGTGCCAGCAAAACAGGGACAGGAGAAGCTTTCTTT. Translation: CASKTGTGEAFF.

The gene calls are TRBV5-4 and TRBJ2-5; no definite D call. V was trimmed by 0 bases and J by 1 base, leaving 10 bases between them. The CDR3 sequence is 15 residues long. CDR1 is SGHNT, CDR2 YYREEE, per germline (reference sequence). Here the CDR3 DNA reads TGTGCCAGCAGCTTGGGGTCTACAGCCCAAGAGACCCAGTACTTC. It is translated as CASSLGSTAQETQYF.

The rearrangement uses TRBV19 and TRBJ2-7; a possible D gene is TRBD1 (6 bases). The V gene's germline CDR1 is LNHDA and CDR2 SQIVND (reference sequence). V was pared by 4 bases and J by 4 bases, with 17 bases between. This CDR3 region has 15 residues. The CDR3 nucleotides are TGTGCCAGTAGTACCCTGCACAGGGCCGAGTACGAGCAGTACTTC. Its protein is CASSTLHRAEYEQYF.

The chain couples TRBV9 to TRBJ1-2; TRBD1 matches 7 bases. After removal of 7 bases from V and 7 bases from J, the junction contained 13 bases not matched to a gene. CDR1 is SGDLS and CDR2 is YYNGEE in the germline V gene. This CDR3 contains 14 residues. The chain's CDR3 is CASGKLTTGAGYTF. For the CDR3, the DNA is TGTGCCAGCGGGAAACTTACAACAGGGGCTGGCTACACCTTC.

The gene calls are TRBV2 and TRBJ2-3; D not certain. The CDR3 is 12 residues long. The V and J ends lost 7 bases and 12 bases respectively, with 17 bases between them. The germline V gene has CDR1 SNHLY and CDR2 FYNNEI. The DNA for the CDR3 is TGTGCCAGCATGGGGTTGATAGTTAATCAGTATTTT. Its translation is CASMGLIVNQYF.

Written as DNA, the CDR3 is TGTGCCAGCAGCCCAAGCCTTGGCGGGGAGCTGTTTTTT. This gives the protein CASSPSLGGELFF. This chain joins TRBV3-1 and TRBJ2-2; no reliable D call. Germline V CDR1 and CDR2: LGHDT, YNNKEL (reference sequence). The length of the CDR3 is 13 residues. Trimming cost V 4 bases and J 7 bases, with 10 bases left between them.

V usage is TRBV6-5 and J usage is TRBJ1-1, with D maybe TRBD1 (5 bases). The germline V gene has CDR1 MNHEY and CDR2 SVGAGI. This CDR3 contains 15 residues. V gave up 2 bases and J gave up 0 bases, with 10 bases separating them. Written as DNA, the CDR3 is TGTGCCAGCAGTTACGGGGGGGGGATGAACACTGAAGCTTTCTTT. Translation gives CASSYGGGMNTEAFF.

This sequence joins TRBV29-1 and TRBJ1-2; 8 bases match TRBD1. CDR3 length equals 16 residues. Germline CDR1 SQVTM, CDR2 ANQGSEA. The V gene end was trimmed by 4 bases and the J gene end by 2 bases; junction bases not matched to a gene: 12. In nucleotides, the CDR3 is TGCAGCGTTGGATTGGGCAGGGGGCGGTCCAACTATGGCTACACCTTC. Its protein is CSVGLGRGRSNYGYTF.

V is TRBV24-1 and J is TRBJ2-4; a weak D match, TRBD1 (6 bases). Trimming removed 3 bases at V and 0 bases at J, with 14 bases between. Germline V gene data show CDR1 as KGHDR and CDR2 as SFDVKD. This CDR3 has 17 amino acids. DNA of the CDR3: TGTGCCACCAGTGATCACCGGGACAAGTTAGCCAAAAACATTCAGTACTTC. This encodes CATSDHRDKLAKNIQYF.

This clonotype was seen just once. The CDR3 coding sequence is TGTGCCAGCAGAACCAATAGGGGGGCGGGTGAGCAGTTCTTC. As protein: CASRTNRGAGEQFF. The chain combines TRBV12-3 or TRBV12-4 with TRBJ2-1; D possibly uses TRBD1 or TRBD2 (6 bases each). Trimming left V 6 bases short and J 9 bases short, with 18 bases between. The CDR3 extends over 14 amino acids.

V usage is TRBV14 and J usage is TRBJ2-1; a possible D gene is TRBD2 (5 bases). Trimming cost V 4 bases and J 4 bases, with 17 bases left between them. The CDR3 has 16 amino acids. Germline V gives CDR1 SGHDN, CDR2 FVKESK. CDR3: CASSPQRIALYNEQFF. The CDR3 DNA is TGTGCCAGCAGCCCCCAACGGATAGCGCTTTACAATGAGCAGTTCTTC.

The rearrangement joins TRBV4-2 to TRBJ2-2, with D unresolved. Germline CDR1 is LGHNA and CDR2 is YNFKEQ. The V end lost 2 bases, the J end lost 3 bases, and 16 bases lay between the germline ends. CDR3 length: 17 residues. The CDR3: CASSQIEDGWHTGELFF. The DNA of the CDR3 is TGTGCCAGCAGCCAAATCGAAGACGGTTGGCACACCGGGGAGCTGTTTTTT.

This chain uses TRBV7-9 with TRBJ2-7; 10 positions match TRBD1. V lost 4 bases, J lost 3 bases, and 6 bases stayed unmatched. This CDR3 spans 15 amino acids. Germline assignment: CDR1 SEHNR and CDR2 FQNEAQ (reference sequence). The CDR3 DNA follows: TGTGCCAGCAGCTCCTCCGGGACAGGGGTCTACGAGCAGTACTTC. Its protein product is CASSSSGTGVYEQYF.